Listed here are 17 T cell receptor beta chains from one sample, sequenced in a study of monozygotic twins with inflammatory bowel disease. TCRdb re-analyzed the 5' RACE reads; it lists each CDR3 protein once, without DNA. In all, the sample yields about 440,000 distinct CDR3 sequences. The sequenced sample consisted of blood. These receptor sequences come from a human donor with ulcerative colitis or Crohn's disease, or a healthy co-twin of an affected twin (not recorded which).

The chain joins TRBV20-1 to TRBJ2-3; TCRdb selects TRBD1, and the lack of DNA leaves this call unchecked. Germline V lookup: CDR1 DFQATT, CDR2 SNEGSKA (reference sequence). This CDR3 is 13 amino acids long. CDR3 loop: CSARPRNTDTQYF.

This chain uses TRBV29-1 with TRBJ2-1; TCRdb returns TRBD1, unconfirmable since there is no DNA. The germline CDR1 and CDR2 sequences are SQVTM and ANQGSEA. CDR3 length: 14 amino acids. CDR3 loop: CSVAGTGAYNEQFF.

CDR3 residues: CASSLDGVGTGELFF. The chain joins TRBV6-1 to TRBJ2-2; TCRdb proposes TRBD2, but this gene call is untestable without DNA. Germline V gene sequence: CDR1 MNHNS, CDR2 SASEGT. This CDR3 has 15 amino acids.

The CDR3 loop reads CATGGPPVQETQYF. V and J are TRBV24-1 and TRBJ2-5; with no DNA, the TCRdb D assignment of TRBD1 cannot be verified. The CDR3 spans 14 residues. Germline V lookup: CDR1 KGHDR, CDR2 SFDVKD.

The chain employs TRBV5-6 and TRBJ2-5. CDR3 size: 13 residues. Germline V gene sequence: CDR1 SGHDT, CDR2 YYEEEE. CDR3 residues: CASSGSNLETQYF. Full variable domain (rest looked up from reference TRBV5-6 and TRBJ2-5): DAGVTQSPTHLIKTRGQQVTLRCSPKSGHDTVSWYQQALGQGPQFIFQYYEEEERQRGNFPDRFSGHQFPNYSSELNVNALLLGDSALYLCASSGSNLETQYFGPGTRLLVL.

The V gene is TRBV28, the J gene TRBJ1-5; TCRdb reports TRBD1, a call that lacks DNA to check it against. Per germline, CDR1 MDHEN and CDR2 SYDVKM. This CDR3 is built from 16 residues. This CDR3 is CASSPGQRLSNQPQHF.

This chain uses TRBV27 with TRBJ2-7; TCRdb's D call of TRBD1 is untestable without DNA. The CDR3 extends over 13 amino acids. From germline, CDR1 is MNHEY and CDR2 SMNVEV (reference sequence). CDR3 amino acids: CATSRGRWYEQYF.

This chain uses TRBV5-6 with TRBJ1-2. CDR3 size: 14 residues. The V gene's germline CDR1 is SGHDT and CDR2 YYEEEE. CDR3 residues: CASSPDGPNYGYTF.

The V and J genes are TRBV18 and TRBJ1-5; the TCRdb call, TRBD1, lacks DNA for checking. The CDR3 has 17 residues. Germline V lookup: CDR1 KGHSH, CDR2 LQKENI. The CDR3 here is CASSPRGDRGEPQPQHF.

The chain combines TRBV12-3 or TRBV12-4 with TRBJ2-1; TCRdb's D gene call, TRBD1, goes unchecked for lack of DNA. The CDR3 has 16 residues. CDR3 sequence reads: CASSLGGPNTDAGQFF.

The J gene is TRBJ1-4, the V gene TRBV4-3; TCRdb selects TRBD1, and the lack of DNA leaves this call unchecked. Germline V gives CDR1 LGHNA, CDR2 YSLEER. This CDR3 is built from 15 residues. CDR3 loop: CASSQDGASREKLFF.

The chain uses TRBV15 and TRBJ2-2; checking the TCRdb D call of TRBD2 is not possible without DNA. The CDR3 runs 14 residues. The germline V gene encodes CDR1 LNHNV and CDR2 YYDKDF (reference sequence). CDR3 region: CATGGGRNTGELFF.

The rearrangement links TRBV5-5 to TRBJ2-4; TCRdb indicates TRBD1, and absent DNA this call remains unverified. This CDR3 has 15 residues. Germline CDR1 is SGHKS and CDR2 is YYEKEE (reference sequence). The CDR3 protein is CASSFPGTGTNIQYF.

The genes are TRBV5-1 and TRBJ2-7; TCRdb gives TRBD2 as the D gene, but with no DNA this cannot be confirmed. The CDR3 is 15 amino acids. Germline CDR1 reads SGHRS; CDR2 reads YFSETQ. This chain's CDR3 is CASSAGRTASYEQYF.

This rearrangement joins TRBV5-1 to TRBJ2-3; the TRBD2 assignment by TCRdb is unverifiable without DNA. The V gene's germline CDR1 is SGHRS and CDR2 YFSETQ. The CDR3 consists of 16 residues. The CDR3 is CASSLGSGGFTDTQYF.

The J gene is TRBJ2-2, the V gene TRBV2. The germline CDR1 and CDR2 sequences are SNHLY and FYNNEI. The CDR3 totals 14 residues. CDR3 sequence reads: CASSVQTNTGELFF.

This chain uses TRBV12-3 or TRBV12-4 with TRBJ2-1. CDR3 length: 17 amino acids. CDR3 in amino acids: CASSFAANRGSYNEQFF.